This TCR beta chain was retrieved from a study of blood T cells in healthy people across ages. General study findings and limits: Greater diversity and more naive CD4+ cells were seen in long-lived donors than in aged donors.

This clonotype has just a few counts. Its matching antigen is unknown. Next came a second PCR, run for about 7 to 12 cycles, which used a sample-barcoded 5' primer along with a J-beta primer mix. Each CDR3 protein is one row after TCRdb ran MiXCR on the 5' RACE reads. The sample comprises approximately 960,000 distinct CDR3 sequences, 25% to 35% of which are singletons, and about 10% rests with the top ten. This CDR3 comprises 15 residues. V lost 6 bases to trimming and J lost 5 bases, with 19 bases between them. The germline V gene has CDR1 SNHLY and CDR2 FYNNEI. These sequences were also reported in another study, on T cells of mothers and their children.

The receptor was isolated from a woman in her forties in good health. The chain employs TRBV2 and TRBJ2-5, with D maybe TRBD1 (6 bases). The sequenced material came from blood. The CDR3 loop is CASRERRGLGETQYF. In DNA, the CDR3 is TGTGCCAGCAGGGAACGCAGGGGCCTAGGGGAGACCCAGTACTTC.